The 2 T cell receptor beta chains below were found in one sample sequenced in a study of blood T cell repertoires in COVID-19. Sequencing used immunoSEQ multiplex PCR; TCRdb keeps in-frame clones, though not all of them. The table includes roughly 340,000 clones, approximately 87% detected once. Sequenced material: PBMCs or T cells enriched from blood (not recorded which). These receptors were taken from a man in his forties in a cohort exposed to, infected with or recovered from COVID-19 (not recorded which).

The chain is built from TRBV18 and TRBJ1-6, with a possible D match to TRBD1 (5 bases). Germline CDR1 KGHSH, CDR2 LQKENI. V lost 2 bases and J 0 bases, leaving 8 bases between the germline ends. The length of the CDR3 is 16 residues. The CDR3 nucleotides are TGTGCCAGCTCACCATTCGACAGCTCCTATAATTCACCCCTCCACTTT. Translation: CASSPFDSSYNSPLHF. The whole variable domain, remainder taken from reference TRBV18 and TRBJ1-6, is NAGVMQNPRHLVRRRGQEARLRCSPMKGHSHVYWYRQLPEEGLKFMVYLQKENIIDESGMPKERFSAEFPKEGPSILRIQQVVRGDSAAYFCASSPFDSSYNSPLHFGNGTRLTVT.

The rearrangement uses TRBV20-1 and TRBJ2-7; 8 nucleotides line up with TRBD2. The CDR3 consists of 13 residues. Trimming took 3 bases from V and 3 from J; bases not matched to a gene: 4. Germline-derived CDR1 and CDR2 are DFQATT and SNEGSKA (reference sequence). CDR3 DNA sequence: TGCAGTGCTAGTCGCGGGGGGCTCTACGAGCAGTACTTC. Translated, it gives CSASRGGLYEQYF.